This TCR beta chain was found in a study of T cells after yellow fever vaccination. Study-level results: In FACS-sorted repertoires, abundant clonotypes from the bulk population could appear as contaminants. Booster sampling recovered most clones from primary vaccination (96% CD4, around 88% CD8).

Per the germline V gene, CDR1 is SGHTA and CDR2 is FQGNSA. The V end lost 4 bases, the J end lost 5 bases, and 17 bases lay between the germline ends. The CDR3 loop spans 15 amino acids. Conversion of TCR transcripts into cDNA relied on 5'RACE template switching, which added a universal primer site and UMIs. TCRdb used MiXCR to reprocess the 5' RACE reads, holding one entry per CDR3 protein. Among fewer than 350,000 distinct CDR3 sequences listed, 8.7% were seen once. This clonotype came up a few times. Antigen specificity is unknown. The material was PBMCs, obtained on the day of the first yellow fever vaccination. This receptor was taken from a man aged 18-30 years who received the YFV17D yellow fever vaccine. V and J are TRBV7-2 and TRBJ1-2, with D possibly being TRBD1 (6 bases). CDR3 residues: CASSSGHPTLYGYTF. The CDR3 coding sequence is TGTGCCAGCAGCTCGGGACACCCGACGCTATATGGCTACACCTTC.